This TCR beta chain comes out of a study of tumour-infiltrating T cells in Burkitt lymphoma. At the level of the study: Productive clonality predicted overall and progression-free survival.

Clones were read by immunoSEQ multiplex PCR, and TCRdb kept only the in-frame ones, dropping some. Of some 5,000 clones listed, around 17% were seen once; the top ten hold roughly an eighth. This clone has only a few counts. The junction had 0 bases not matched to a gene; V was cut back by 0 bases and J by 4 bases. CDR3 length equals 14 residues. CDR1 and CDR2 (germline): SQVTM, ANQGSEA. The V gene is TRBV29-1, the J gene TRBJ2-5, with 12 bases aligning to TRBD2. This TCR was recovered from a human donor with diffuse large B-cell lymphoma. Sequencing was done on a sample of tumor tissue. This CDR3 reads CSVEEGLAGETQYF. Written as DNA, the CDR3 is TGCAGCGTTGAAGAGGGACTAGCGGGAGAGACCCAGTACTTC.